What follows describes a single TCR beta chain. As yet, its antigen is unknown. Using its own MiXCR run on the 5' RACE reads, TCRdb lists one record per CDR3 protein. The sample records hundreds of thousands of distinct CDR3 sequences, 17% being singletons. The data belong to a study of T cells after yellow fever vaccination. General study points: Once the booster was given, most primary-vaccination clones reappeared, at just under 98% for CD4 and roughly 91% for CD8. Clonotypes found in both CD4 and CD8 compartments made up a small share.

The source is a man between 18 and 29 years old who received the YFV17D yellow fever vaccine. Sample: PBMCs, taken 4 to 5 days after the first yellow fever vaccination.

CDR3 amino acids: CASSLDRQIDGYTF. In nucleotides, the CDR3 is TGTGCCAGCAGCTTAGACCGCCAGATAGATGGCTACACCTTC. The chain combines TRBV7-9 with TRBJ1-2; D call uncertain. The CDR3 runs to 14 residues. Germline CDR1 is SEHNR and CDR2 is FQNEAQ (reference sequence). V shed 1 base and J shed 6 bases, with 12 bases lying between them.